The present T cell receptor beta chain was sequenced within a study of early T cells in non-severe SARS-CoV-2 infection. Study background: RNA in bulk from unsorted whole blood was sequenced, and chains were unpaired.

V lost 5 bases to trimming and J lost 0 bases, with 11 bases between them. The CDR3 is 15 amino acids. Per germline, CDR1 SEHNR and CDR2 FQNEAQ (reference sequence). This clonotype has more than one count but fewer than ten. The TCR library protocol was used to attach unique molecular identifiers. These identifiers were attached to individual cDNA molecules. TCRdb re-derived calls from the 5' RACE reads in MiXCR, one entry per CDR3 protein. The data contain about 80,000 distinct CDR3 sequences, roughly 12% of them singletons. The clonotype was recovered from an adult who was a healthcare worker with PCR-confirmed SARS-CoV-2 infection or an uninfected control (not recorded which). The rearrangement links TRBV7-9 to TRBJ2-1, with D possibly matching TRBD2 (6 bases). The sequencing sample was made of whole blood. The CDR3 spells CASSGRGRSYNEQFF. Written as DNA, the CDR3 is TGTGCCAGCAGCGGGCGGGGCCGCTCCTACAATGAGCAGTTCTTC. Together with reference TRBV7-9 and TRBJ2-1, the CDR3 gives the full variable domain: DTGVSQNPRHKITKRGQNVTFRCDPISEHNRLYWYRQTLGQGPEFLTYFQNEAQLEKSRLLSDRFSAERPKGSFSTLEIQRTEQGDSAMYLCASSGRGRSYNEQFFGPGTRLTVL.